The 30 T cell receptor beta chains in this list originate from one sample, sequenced in a study of shared clonotypes between healthy human individuals. Clones were read by immunoSEQ multiplex PCR, and TCRdb kept only the in-frame ones, dropping some. Found here are roughly 2.5 million clones, 90% to 95% of them singletons; the top ten hold around 0.15%. Sequences were obtained from naive CD4+ T cells sorted from blood. Subset reported: CD45RA+ positively selected. The receptor source for this set is a man between 18 and 35 years old in good health.

J is TRBJ2-7 and V is TRBV11-2, with 8 positions matching TRBD1. The CDR3 consists of 16 residues. J gave up 2 bases and V 1 base, and 7 bases lay outside the gene matches. From germline, CDR1 is SGHAT and CDR2 FQNNGV. CDR3 residues: CASSLGDRFSTYEQYF. The CDR3 region has the DNA TGTGCCAGCAGCTTAGGGGACAGGTTTTCCACCTACGAGCAGTACTTC.

V gene TRBV5-3 combines with J gene TRBJ2-3; D ambiguous. TRBV5-3 is given ORF status, its function remaining uncertain. This CDR3 has 17 residues. V lost 4 bases to trimming and J lost 2 bases, with 20 bases between them. The CDR3 here is CARSPREKSINTDTQYF. As DNA, the CDR3 is TGTGCCAGAAGCCCTCGCGAAAAGTCAATTAACACAGATACGCAGTATTTT.

The rearrangement links TRBV27 to TRBJ2-7, with D hard to call. V was trimmed by 3 bases and J by 2 bases, leaving 11 bases between them. The CDR3 is 14 residues long. CDR1 is MNHEY, CDR2 SMNVEV, per germline (reference sequence). CDR3 nucleotides: TGTGCCAGCAGTTTCCTACCTGGACCCTACGAGCAGTACTTC. Amino acid sequence: CASSFLPGPYEQYF.

The chain combines TRBV12-5 with TRBJ1-3; D gene unclear. The V end was cut by 5 bases, the J end by 0 bases, with 8 bases between. CDR1 and CDR2 (germline): LGHNT, FRNRAP. There are 14 residues in the CDR3. The CDR3 DNA reads as TGTGCTAGTGGTAAGGTGGACTCTGGAAACACCATATATTTT. Translation: CASGKVDSGNTIYF.

This chain connects TRBV30 to TRBJ1-2; unclear D gene. CDR1 is GTSNPN, CDR2 SVGIG, per germline (reference sequence). The CDR3 runs to 12 residues. The germline V and J ends were trimmed by 3 bases and 4 bases, with 9 bases remaining between them. CDR3 nucleotides: TGTGCCTGGAGGGCCTCGGCCTATGGCTACACCTTC. It yields the protein CAWRASAYGYTF.

The chain carries TRBV7-2 and TRBJ2-7; tentative D call: TRBD2 (5 bases). The ends were cut back, 1 base at V and 2 bases at J, with 12 bases in the middle. CDR3 length: 15 amino acids. Germline lookup yields CDR1 SGHTA and CDR2 FQGNSA. CDR3 in DNA: TGTGCCAGCAGCTTAGGTCCCCCCGGGACCTACGAGCAGTACTTC. This gives the protein CASSLGPPGTYEQYF.

The chain recombines TRBV7-2 with TRBJ2-7, with D perhaps assigned TRBD1 or TRBD2 (5 bases each). The CDR3 contains 14 residues. Per the germline V gene, CDR1 is SGHTA and CDR2 is FQGNSA. V dropped 4 bases and J dropped 6 bases, with 16 bases sitting between them. The CDR3 nucleotides are TGTGCCAGCAGCTCACCGGGACCTTATACCGAGCAGTACTTC. Translated, it gives CASSSPGPYTEQYF.

The V gene is TRBV5-4, the J gene TRBJ1-2; D may be TRBD1 (5 bases). V was cut by 0 bases and J by 3 bases, with 9 bases left in between. Germline CDR1 is SGHNT and CDR2 is YYREEE (reference sequence). The CDR3 has 14 amino acids. The CDR3 here is CASSLDGAYYGYTF. DNA for the CDR3: TGTGCCAGCAGCTTGGACGGGGCTTACTATGGCTACACCTTC. Using reference TRBV5-4 and TRBJ1-2 for the parts outside the CDR3, the full variable domain is ETGVTQSPTHLIKTRGQQVTLRCSSQSGHNTVSWYQQALGQGPQFIFQYYREEENGRGNFPPRFSGLQFPNYSSELNVNALELDDSALYLCASSLDGAYYGYTFGSGTRLTVV.

The chain couples TRBV20-1 to TRBJ1-1; the D gene is possibly TRBD1 (5 bases). Germline V gene lookup returns CDR1 DFQATT and CDR2 SNEGSKA (reference sequence). Trimming removed 7 bases at V and 1 base at J, with 7 bases between. The CDR3 has 11 amino acids. The CDR3, as DNA: TGCAGTGGGGGGAGGAACACTGAAGCTTTCTTT. Its translation: CSGGRNTEAFF.

The chain couples TRBV30 to TRBJ2-2; D remains unclear. There are 12 residues in the CDR3. The germline V gene has CDR1 GTSNPN and CDR2 SVGIG (reference sequence). The V end was cut by 2 bases, the J end by 3 bases, with 4 bases between. For the CDR3, the DNA is TGTGCCTGGAGTCGGCACACCGGGGAGCTGTTTTTT. Translated, it gives CAWSRHTGELFF.

The chain links TRBV5-1 to TRBJ1-6, with 7 bases that match TRBD1. The CDR3 is 16 amino acids. V gave up 4 bases and J gave up 3 bases; unmatched junction bases: 7. Germline CDR1 is SGHRS and CDR2 is YFSETQ. CDR3 nucleotide sequence: TGCGCCAGCAGCGTCGGCGGGACAGTCTATAATTCACCCCTCCACTTT. It encodes CASSVGGTVYNSPLHF.

This chain joins TRBV30 and TRBJ2-7, with 10 positions matching TRBD2. V was pared by 3 bases and J by 3 bases, with 8 bases of the junction left unmatched. The CDR3 spans 15 residues. Germline CDR1 GTSNPN, CDR2 SVGIG (reference sequence). CDR3 nucleotides: TGTGCCTGGAGAGGACTAGCGGCGGGGCGCTACGAGCAGTACTTC. The encoded protein is CAWRGLAAGRYEQYF.

The rearrangement links TRBV27 to TRBJ1-6, with D maybe TRBD1 (5 bases). Trimming removed 8 bases from V and 10 bases from J, with 21 bases in between. CDR3 length equals 15 residues. Germline CDR1 and CDR2: MNHEY and SMNVEV (reference sequence). The CDR3 bases are TGTGCCAGCGGGGACTTCACACGTTTCAACTCACCCCTCCACTTT. This sequence encodes CASGDFTRFNSPLHF.

The rearrangement joins TRBV5-4 to TRBJ1-6; D unresolved. Trimming removed 4 bases at V and 1 base at J, with 9 bases between. This CDR3 has 15 residues. CDR1 and CDR2 from the germline V gene are SGHNT and YYREEE (reference sequence). The CDR3 DNA follows: TGTGCCAGCAGCACCGGGCTATCCTATAATTCACCCCTCCACTTT. This sequence encodes CASSTGLSYNSPLHF.

This clone was counted a single time. V is TRBV5-4 and J is TRBJ2-2; D might be TRBD1 (6 bases). The CDR3 sequence is 15 residues long. The V and J ends lost 4 bases and 7 bases respectively, with 17 bases between them. CDR1 is SGHNT, CDR2 YYREEE, per germline (reference sequence). CDR3 loop: CASSRLDRDSGELFF. CDR3 nucleotide sequence: TGTGCCAGCAGCCGTCTGGACAGAGACAGCGGGGAGCTGTTTTTT.

The chain recombines TRBV28 with TRBJ2-7; D call uncertain. V was cut by 5 bases and J by 2 bases, with 10 bases left in between. There are 13 residues in the CDR3. The V gene's germline CDR1 is MDHEN and CDR2 SYDVKM. Written as DNA, the CDR3 is TGTGCCAGCAGTCTAGGGAATACCTACGAGCAGTACTTC. This sequence encodes CASSLGNTYEQYF. Variable domain in full (rest from reference TRBV28 and TRBJ2-7): DVKVTQSSRYLVKRTGEKVFLECVQDMDHENMFWYRQDPGLGLRLIYFSYDVKMKEKGDIPEGYSVSREKKERFSLILESASTNQTSMYLCASSLGNTYEQYFGPGTRLTVT.

The J gene is TRBJ1-1, the V gene TRBV7-9; weak D call: TRBD1 (5 bases). This CDR3 contains 16 residues. Germline assignment: CDR1 SEHNR and CDR2 FQNEAQ (reference sequence). The V end lost 5 bases, the J end lost 3 bases, and 19 bases lay between the germline ends. The DNA of the CDR3 is TGTGCCAGCAGCCCGACATGGGGAGCCAGGGACACTGAAGCTTTCTTT. Encoded protein: CASSPTWGARDTEAFF.

The J gene is TRBJ2-1, the V gene TRBV9; 9 bases match TRBD1. The CDR3 is 17 amino acids. V was pared by 0 bases and J by 3 bases, with 7 bases of the junction left unmatched. Germline-derived CDR1 and CDR2 are SGDLS and YYNGEE. The CDR3 loop is CASSVDLRDRDYNEQFF. In DNA form, the CDR3 reads TGTGCCAGCAGCGTAGACCTCCGGGACAGGGACTACAATGAGCAGTTCTTC.

The V call is TRBV6-5, the J call TRBJ1-4; D gene uncertain. The germline V and J ends were trimmed by 2 bases and 8 bases, with 12 bases remaining between them. CDR1 MNHEY and CDR2 SVGAGI come from the germline V gene. This CDR3 spans 14 amino acids. The CDR3 DNA follows: TGTGCCAGCAGTTACCCGCCTCAAGAGGAAAAACTGTTTTTT. As protein: CASSYPPQEEKLFF.

This rearrangement joins TRBV4-1 to TRBJ2-7; no firm D call. V was trimmed by 1 base and J by 3 bases, leaving 25 bases between them. The germline CDR1 and CDR2 sequences are MGHRA and YSYEKL. The CDR3 is 19 residues long. The CDR3 sequence is CASSQGPNKGRPEIYEQYF. The CDR3 nucleotides read TGCGCCAGCAGCCAAGGGCCGAATAAAGGCCGACCTGAGATCTACGAGCAGTACTTC.

The chain carries TRBV5-5 and TRBJ2-3, with TRBD2 identical over 8 bases. The germline V gene encodes CDR1 SGHKS and CDR2 YYEKEE (reference sequence). There are 15 residues in the CDR3. With 0 bases clipped from V and 5 bases from J, the junction kept 5 bases outside the gene matches. CDR3 region: CASSLGLALRDTQYF. CDR3 coding DNA: TGTGCCAGCAGCTTGGGACTAGCGTTACGAGATACGCAGTATTTT. Full variable domain (remainder filled in from reference TRBV5-5 and TRBJ2-3): DAGVTQSPTHLIKTRGQQVTLRCSPISGHKSVSWYQQVLGQGPQFIFQYYEKEERGRGNFPDRFSARQFPNYSSELNVNALLLGDSALYLCASSLGLALRDTQYFGPGTRLTVL.

J is TRBJ2-7 and V is TRBV5-1, with TRBD2 matching 9 bases. J gave up 6 bases and V 0 bases, and 7 bases lay outside the gene matches. This CDR3 region has 15 residues. Germline CDR1 is SGHRS and CDR2 is YFSETQ. CDR3 sequence reads: CASSLAASGTGEQYF. CDR3 in DNA: TGCGCCAGCAGCTTGGCAGCTAGCGGGACTGGCGAGCAGTACTTC.

The chain carries TRBV2 and TRBJ2-3; TRBD2 aligns across 12 bases. Germline V gene sequence: CDR1 SNHLY, CDR2 FYNNEI. V lost 2 bases and J lost 8; bases outside the gene matches: 11. This CDR3 spans 17 amino acids. The CDR3 spells CASSERLSLAGGVTQYF. In DNA, the CDR3 is TGTGCCAGCAGTGAACGCTTGTCACTAGCGGGGGGAGTTACGCAGTATTTT.

This chain uses TRBV5-1 with TRBJ2-3; D perhaps matches TRBD1 (6 bases). The germline CDR1 and CDR2 sequences are SGHRS and YFSETQ. CDR3 length: 19 amino acids. The V end was cut by 5 bases, the J end by 1 base, with 26 bases between. CDR3 region: CASRLDGTPNSPRTDTQYF. The CDR3 DNA sequence: TGCGCCAGCAGGCTTGACGGGACACCAAATTCCCCCCGCACAGATACGCAGTATTTT.

The rearrangement uses TRBV15 and TRBJ2-3; D is ambiguous. This CDR3 contains 16 residues. V lost 1 base to trimming and J lost 0 bases, with 11 bases between them. Germline values: CDR1 LNHNV, CDR2 YYDKDF (reference sequence). The CDR3 region is CATSRGGADSTDTQYF. In nucleotides, the CDR3 is TGTGCCACCAGCAGAGGAGGTGCGGATAGCACAGATACGCAGTATTTT.

The chain uses TRBV6-6 and TRBJ1-2; TRBD1 matches 7 bases. Germline CDR1 is MNHNY and CDR2 is SVGAGI (reference sequence). The CDR3 contains 15 residues. The trim removed 6 bases at V and 2 bases at J, leaving 9 bases unmatched. The CDR3 DNA sequence: TGTGCCAGCAGCCGAAACCAACAGGGGAACTATGGCTACACCTTC. Protein sequence: CASSRNQQGNYGYTF.

The V call is TRBV28, the J call TRBJ1-3; D is undetermined. In germline, CDR1 is MDHEN, CDR2 SYDVKM. This CDR3 comprises 17 residues. Trimming took 3 bases from V and 0 from J, leaving 15 bases between them. CDR3 DNA sequence: TGTGCCAGCAGTTTCGCGGGAATACAATTCTCTGGAAACACCATATATTTT. It is translated as CASSFAGIQFSGNTIYF.

V and J are TRBV5-1 and TRBJ2-1; 8 bases fit TRBD1. CDR1 SGHRS and CDR2 YFSETQ come from the germline V gene. V was pared by 0 bases and J by 3 bases, with 8 bases of the junction left unmatched. The CDR3 loop spans 17 amino acids. The CDR3 DNA sequence: TGCGCCAGCAGCTTGGCACGGGTGGACAGGGACTACAATGAGCAGTTCTTC. Translating gives CASSLARVDRDYNEQFF.

The chain joins TRBV7-9 to TRBJ1-1, with D uncertain. V dropped 5 bases and J dropped 4 bases, with 11 bases sitting between them. The CDR3 runs 13 residues. CDR1 and CDR2 (germline): SEHNR, FQNEAQ (reference sequence). The CDR3 DNA reads TGTGCCAGCAGCGTTAGGGTGTCCACTGAAGCTTTCTTT. Residues: CASSVRVSTEAFF.

The chain joins TRBV6-6 to TRBJ1-3; D gene ambiguous. V was trimmed by 0 bases and J by 0 bases, leaving 9 bases between them. Per the germline V gene, CDR1 is MNHNY and CDR2 is SVGAGI (reference sequence). CDR3 length: 16 residues. CDR3 bases: TGTGCCAGCAGTTACTCCTTCGCGGACTCTGGAAACACCATATATTTT. Protein sequence: CASSYSFADSGNTIYF.